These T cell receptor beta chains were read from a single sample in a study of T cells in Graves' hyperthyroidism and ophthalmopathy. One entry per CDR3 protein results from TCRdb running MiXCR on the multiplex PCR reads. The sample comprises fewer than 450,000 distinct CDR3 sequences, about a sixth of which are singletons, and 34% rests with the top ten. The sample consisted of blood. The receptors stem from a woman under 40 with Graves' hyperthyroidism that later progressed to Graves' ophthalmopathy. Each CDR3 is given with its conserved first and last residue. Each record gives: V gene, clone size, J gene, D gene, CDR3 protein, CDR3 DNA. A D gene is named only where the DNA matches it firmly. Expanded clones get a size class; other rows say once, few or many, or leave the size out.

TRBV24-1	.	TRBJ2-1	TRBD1	CATELTGGSYNEQFF	TGTGCCACCGAACTGACAGGGGGCTCCTACAATGAGCAGTTCTTC
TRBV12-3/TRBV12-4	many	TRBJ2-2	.	CASRPTGLAGELFF	TGTGCCAGCAGACCGACAGGTTTGGCCGGGGAGCTGTTTTTT
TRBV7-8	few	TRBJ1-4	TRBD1	CASSSPDRDGEKLFF	TGTGCCAGCAGCTCGCCCGACAGGGATGGGGAAAAACTGTTTTTT
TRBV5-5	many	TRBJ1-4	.	CASSSWTNEKLFF	TGTGCCAGCAGCTCCTGGACAAATGAAAAACTGTTTTTT
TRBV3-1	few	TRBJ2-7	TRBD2	CASSQDLSRLAGFLTGEQYF	TGTGCCAGCAGCCAAGATTTGAGTAGGCTAGCGGGCTTCTTGACGGGTGAGCAGTACTTC
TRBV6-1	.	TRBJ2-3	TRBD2	CASSEGRGASTDTQYF	TGTGCCAGCAGTGAAGGGCGGGGGGCTAGCACAGATACGCAGTATTTT
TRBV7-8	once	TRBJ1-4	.	CASSLWGDNEKLFF	TGTGCCAGCAGCTTATGGGGGGATAATGAAAAACTGTTTTTT
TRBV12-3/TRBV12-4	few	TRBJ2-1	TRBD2	CASSRTSGRRFF	TGTGCCAGCAGTAGGACTAGCGGGAGGCGGTTCTTC
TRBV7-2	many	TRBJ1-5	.	CASSRQANGNQPQHF	TGTGCCAGCAGCCGACAGGCGAACGGCAATCAGCCCCAGCATTTT
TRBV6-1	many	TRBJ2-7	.	CASSEGGLTEQYF	TGTGCCAGCAGTGAAGGTGGACTAACCGAGCAGTACTTC
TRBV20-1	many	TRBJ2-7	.	CSARDLAYSSYEQYF	TGCAGTGCTAGAGATCTAGCCTACAGCTCCTACGAGCAGTACTTC
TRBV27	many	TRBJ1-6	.	CASSKTPGHYSSPLHF	TGTGCCAGCAGTAAAACCCCGGGCCATTACTCTTCACCCCTCCACTTT
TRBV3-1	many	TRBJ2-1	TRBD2	CASSQPRGDEQFF	TGTGCCAGCAGCCAACCCCGGGGGGACGAGCAGTTCTTC
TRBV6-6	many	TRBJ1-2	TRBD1	CASSYSEPGQVDGYTF	TGTGCCAGCAGTTACTCGGAGCCGGGACAGGTTGATGGCTACACCTTC
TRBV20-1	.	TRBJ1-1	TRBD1	CSARDRRTGGNTEAFF	TGCAGTGCTAGAGACCGTAGGACAGGAGGGAACACTGAAGCTTTCTTT
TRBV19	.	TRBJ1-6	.	CASRTGRRNSPLHF	TGTGCCAGCAGGACCGGGAGACGAAATTCACCCCTCCACTTT
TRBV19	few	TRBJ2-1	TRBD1	CASTGQGAKSYNEQFF	TGTGCCAGTACCGGACAGGGGGCAAAATCTTACAATGAGCAGTTCTTC
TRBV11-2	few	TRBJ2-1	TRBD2	CASSLLAGEDEQFF	TGTGCCAGCAGCTTACTGGCGGGAGAGGATGAGCAGTTCTTC
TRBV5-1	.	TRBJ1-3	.	CASSRSADSGNTIYF	TGCGCCAGCAGTCGATCAGCTGACTCTGGAAACACCATATATTTT
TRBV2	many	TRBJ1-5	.	CASSSIGQTNQPQHF	TGTGCCAGCAGCTCGATAGGACAGACAAATCAGCCCCAGCATTTT
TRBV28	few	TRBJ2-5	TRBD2	CASSLSGGAPETQYF	TGTGCCAGCAGTCTTAGCGGGGGGGCCCCAGAGACCCAGTACTTC
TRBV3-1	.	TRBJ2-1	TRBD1	CASSRAGTEYNEQFF	TGTGCCAGCAGCCGCGCCGGGACAGAGTACAATGAGCAGTTCTTC
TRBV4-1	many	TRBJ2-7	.	CASSQSDGDYEQYF	TGCGCCAGCAGCCAAAGCGACGGGGACTACGAGCAGTACTTC